The 11 T cell receptor beta chains reported below all come from one sample, sequenced in a study of cytomegalovirus exposure and HLA in healthy donors (TCRdb year 2017). The library was built by means of the immunoSEQ multiplex PCR assay. The source is immuneACCESS, and TCRdb retained only in-frame sequences with V and J called. Part of the clones is not carried over; for the studies checked, unresolved V genes explain less than half of this, and the remainder is unexplained. This sample lists 160,000 or so clones; approximately 80% were detected once. The ten largest clones represent approximately 2.3% of the sample. Source material: PBMCs. The receptors originated from a young man in good health and CMV-seropositive.

V and J are TRBV2 and TRBJ1-5; weak D call: TRBD1 (6 bases). Germline lookup yields CDR1 SNHLY and CDR2 FYNNEI. V lost 4 bases and J lost 0, with 13 bases in between. CDR3 size: 16 residues. The CDR3 protein is CASSVAGAYSNQPQHF. The CDR3 region has the DNA TGTGCCAGCAGTGTGGCAGGGGCTTATAGCAATCAGCCCCAGCATTTT.

The V call is TRBV19, the J call TRBJ1-5, with TRBD1 identical over 7 bases. J lost 1 base, V lost 0 bases, and 9 bases had no gene match. The CDR3 loop spans 18 amino acids. The V gene's germline CDR1 is LNHDA and CDR2 SQIVND (reference sequence). The CDR3 DNA sequence: TGTGCCAGTAGTATAGATCCTGGACAGGCGGTGAGCAATCAGCCCCAGCATTTT. Protein product: CASSIDPGQAVSNQPQHF.

A few counts support this clone. The chain carries TRBV9 and TRBJ1-5; 12 bases align to TRBD1. The CDR3 loop spans 14 amino acids. V trimming: 7 bases; J trimming: 5 bases; junction bases outside the gene matches: 4. Germline CDR1 and CDR2: SGDLS and YYNGEE. This CDR3 is CASGTGGFYQPQHF. For the CDR3, the DNA is TGTGCCAGCGGGACAGGGGGCTTCTATCAGCCCCAGCATTTT.

J is TRBJ1-5 and V is TRBV7-9; TRBD1 matches 9 bases. V dropped 2 bases and J dropped 6; count of bases not matched to a gene: 5. CDR3 length: 15 residues. Germline lookup yields CDR1 SEHNR and CDR2 FQNEAQ (reference sequence). As DNA, the CDR3 is TGTGCCAGCAGCTTAACAGGGGGCGCCGGTCAGCCCCAGCATTTT. This translates into CASSLTGGAGQPQHF.

V gene TRBV5-1 combines with J gene TRBJ1-5, with 7 nucleotides matching TRBD1. The V segment lost 0 bases and the J segment 1 base; nucleotides outside the gene matches: 4. There are 16 residues in the CDR3. Germline assignment: CDR1 SGHRS and CDR2 YFSETQ. CDR3 residues: CASSLGAGGSNQPQHF. The CDR3 region has the DNA TGCGCCAGCAGCTTGGGTGCAGGGGGAAGCAATCAGCCCCAGCATTTT.

CDR3 sequence (DNA): TGTGCCAGCTCACCACCGTTGCAGGGGGCCACAGATACGCAGTATTTT. Translating gives CASSPPLQGATDTQYF. The V and J genes are TRBV18 and TRBJ2-3; 8 nucleotides line up with TRBD1. This CDR3 is built from 16 residues. Germline V lookup: CDR1 KGHSH, CDR2 LQKENI. Unmatched junction bases numbered 4, after V lost 0 bases and J lost 2 bases.

CDR3 sequence reads: CASSEARMNTEAFF. The CDR3 region has the DNA TGTGCCAGCAGTGAAGCGCGTATGAACACTGAAGCTTTCTTT. The chain is built from TRBV2 and TRBJ1-1; D not certain. Germline CDR1 SNHLY, CDR2 FYNNEI. CDR3 length: 14 amino acids. Trimming shortened V by 0 bases and J by 0 bases, and 5 bases separated the two germline ends.

There are a few counts of this clone. The rearrangement links TRBV15 to TRBJ1-1; 10 bases line up with TRBD1. J gave up 3 bases and V 7 bases, and 8 bases lay outside the gene matches. The CDR3 runs 15 residues. The V gene's germline CDR1 is LNHNV and CDR2 YYDKDF (reference sequence). CDR3: CATKPSGTGDTEAFF. CDR3 DNA sequence: TGTGCCACCAAACCCTCCGGGACAGGGGACACTGAAGCTTTCTTT. Together with reference TRBV15 and TRBJ1-1, the CDR3 gives the full variable domain: DAMVIQNPRYQVTQFGKPVTLSCSQTLNHNVMYWYQQKSSQAPKLLFHYYDKDFNNEADTPDNFQSRRPNTSFCFLDIRSPGLGDTAMYLCATKPSGTGDTEAFFGQGTRLTVV.

This clone was recorded once. The gene calls are TRBV7-2 and TRBJ1-2; D is unresolved. CDR1 SGHTA and CDR2 FQGNSA come from the germline V gene. The CDR3 spans 16 residues. The V end was cut by 0 bases, the J end by 8 bases, with 19 bases between. The CDR3 reads CASSLAPVGSFSGYTF. The DNA for the CDR3 is TGTGCCAGCAGCTTAGCTCCCGTGGGGAGCTTCTCCGGCTACACCTTC.

This chain connects TRBV6-6 to TRBJ1-3, with 7 bases aligning to TRBD1. This CDR3 comprises 15 residues. Germline CDR1 reads MNHNY; CDR2 reads SVGAGI (reference sequence). Unmatched junction bases numbered 3, after V lost 4 bases and J lost 0 bases. CDR3 region: CASSFGTDSGNTIYF. The CDR3 coding sequence is TGTGCCAGCAGTTTCGGGACAGACTCTGGAAACACCATATATTTT.

The gene calls are TRBV4-1 and TRBJ2-5; 11 bases line up with TRBD2. The CDR3 runs to 15 residues. Germline V gene data show CDR1 as MGHRA and CDR2 as YSYEKL. The ends lost 4 bases at V and 3 bases at J; junction bases unmatched: 4. In DNA form, the CDR3 reads TGCGCCAGCAGCCCAGGGACTAGCGGTGAAGAGACCCAGTACTTC. It specifies CASSPGTSGEETQYF.